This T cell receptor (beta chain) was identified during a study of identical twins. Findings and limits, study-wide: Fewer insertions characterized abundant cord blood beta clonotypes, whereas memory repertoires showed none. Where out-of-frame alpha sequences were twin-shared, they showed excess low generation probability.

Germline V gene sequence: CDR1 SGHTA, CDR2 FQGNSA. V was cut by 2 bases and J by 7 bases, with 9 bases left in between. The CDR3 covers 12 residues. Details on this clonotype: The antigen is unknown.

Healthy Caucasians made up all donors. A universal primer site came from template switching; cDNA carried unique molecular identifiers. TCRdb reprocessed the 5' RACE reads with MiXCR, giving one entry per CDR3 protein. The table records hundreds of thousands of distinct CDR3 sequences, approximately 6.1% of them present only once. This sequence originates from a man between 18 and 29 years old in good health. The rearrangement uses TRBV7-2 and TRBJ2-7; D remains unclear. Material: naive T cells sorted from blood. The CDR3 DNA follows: TGTGCCAGCAGCTTAATGAGGTGGGAGCAGTACTTC. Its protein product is CASSLMRWEQYF.